This record concerns one TCR beta chain sequence. This specimen belongs to a study of control samples from healthy donors and cancer patients. Assay used: immunoSEQ multiplex PCR; TCRdb lists only in-frame clones, some missing. The table has about 100,000 clones, roughly 89% seen once. V gave up 2 bases and J gave up 2 bases, with 6 bases separating them. The germline V gene encodes CDR1 SGHDN and CDR2 FVKESK. The CDR3 extends over 13 amino acids. The chain couples TRBV14 to TRBJ1-2; D unclear. The material sequenced was blood. The TCR originated in a man under 40 in good health. This CDR3 is CASSQQRNYGYTF. The DNA of the CDR3 is TGTGCCAGCAGCCAACAGAGGAACTATGGCTACACCTTC.